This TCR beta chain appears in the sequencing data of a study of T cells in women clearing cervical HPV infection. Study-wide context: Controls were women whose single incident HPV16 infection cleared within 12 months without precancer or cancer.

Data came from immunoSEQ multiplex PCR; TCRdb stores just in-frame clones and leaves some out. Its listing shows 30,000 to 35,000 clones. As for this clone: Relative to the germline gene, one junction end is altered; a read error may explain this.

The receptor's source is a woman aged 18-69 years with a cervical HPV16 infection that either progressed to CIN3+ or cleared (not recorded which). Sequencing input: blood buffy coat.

CDR3: CSVDYGTGYVYTF. CDR3 bases read: TGCAGCGTTGATTATGGGACAGGGTATGTC. The rearrangement uses TRBV29-1 and TRBJ1-2, with 9 bases matching TRBD1. From the germline J gene comes the end of the CDR3, since the read stops 3 residues before it. The CDR3 consists of 13 residues. Germline V gene lookup returns CDR1 SQVTM and CDR2 ANQGSEA.